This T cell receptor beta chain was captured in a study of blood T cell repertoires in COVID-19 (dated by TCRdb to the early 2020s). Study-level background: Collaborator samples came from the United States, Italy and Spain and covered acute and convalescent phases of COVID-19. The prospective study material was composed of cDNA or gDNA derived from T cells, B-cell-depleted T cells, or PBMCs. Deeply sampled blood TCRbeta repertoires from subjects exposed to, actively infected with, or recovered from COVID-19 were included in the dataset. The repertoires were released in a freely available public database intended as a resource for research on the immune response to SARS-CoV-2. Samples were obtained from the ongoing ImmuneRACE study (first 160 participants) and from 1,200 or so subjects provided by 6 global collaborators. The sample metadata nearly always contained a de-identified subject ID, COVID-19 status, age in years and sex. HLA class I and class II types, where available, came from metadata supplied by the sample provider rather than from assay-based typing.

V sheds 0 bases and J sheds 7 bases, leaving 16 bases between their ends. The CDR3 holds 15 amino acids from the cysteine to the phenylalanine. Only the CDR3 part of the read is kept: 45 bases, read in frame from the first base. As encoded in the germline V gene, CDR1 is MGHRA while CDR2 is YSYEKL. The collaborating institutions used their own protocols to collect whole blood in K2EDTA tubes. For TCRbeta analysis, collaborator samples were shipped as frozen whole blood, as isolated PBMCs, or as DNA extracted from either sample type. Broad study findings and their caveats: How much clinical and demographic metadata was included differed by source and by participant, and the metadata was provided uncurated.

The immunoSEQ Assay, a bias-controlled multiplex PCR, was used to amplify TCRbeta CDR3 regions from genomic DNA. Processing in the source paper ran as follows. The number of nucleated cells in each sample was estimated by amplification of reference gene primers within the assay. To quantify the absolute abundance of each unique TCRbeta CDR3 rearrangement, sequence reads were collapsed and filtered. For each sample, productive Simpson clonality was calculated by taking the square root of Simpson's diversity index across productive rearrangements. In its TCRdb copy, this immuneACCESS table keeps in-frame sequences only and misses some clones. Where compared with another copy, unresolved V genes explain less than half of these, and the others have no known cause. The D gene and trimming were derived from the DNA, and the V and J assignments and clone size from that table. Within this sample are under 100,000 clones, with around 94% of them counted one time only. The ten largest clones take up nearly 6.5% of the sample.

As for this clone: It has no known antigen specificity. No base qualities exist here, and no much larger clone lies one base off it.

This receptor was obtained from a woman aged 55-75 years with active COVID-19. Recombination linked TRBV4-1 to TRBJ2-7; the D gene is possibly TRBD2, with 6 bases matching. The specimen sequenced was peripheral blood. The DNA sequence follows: TGCGCCAGCAGCCAAGAGGTACCGGGGGTGGGGGAGCAGTACTTC. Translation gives CASSQEVPGVGEQYF.